Following are 17 T cell receptor beta chains from one sample sequenced in a study of T cell clones after liver transplantation. Profiled with immunoSEQ multiplex PCR; TCRdb holds only in-frame clones, not every one. The sample records nearly 55,000 clones, roughly 83% being singletons. Sequencing used CD4+ T cells from blood, obtained before liver transplant. The receptors derive from a human donor who received a liver transplant.

The chain couples TRBV5-8 to TRBJ1-5; TRBD1 matches 11 bases. Germline V gives CDR1 SGHTS, CDR2 YDEGEE. There are 16 residues in the CDR3. The V and J ends lost 4 bases and 4 bases, in that order; junction bases with no gene match: 7. As DNA, the CDR3 is TGTGCCAGCAGCGTAGGGACAGGGGGTAAAAATCAGCCCCAGCATTTT. This gives the protein CASSVGTGGKNQPQHF.

The chain recombines TRBV6-5 with TRBJ1-3, with TRBD1 as a possible D gene (5 bases). V lost 4 bases and J lost 0, with 13 bases in between. Germline lookup yields CDR1 MNHEY and CDR2 SVGAGI. This CDR3 is 16 amino acids long. For the CDR3, the DNA is TGTGCCAGCAGTTCCGGGACTTCCCTCTCTGGAAACACCATATATTTT. Amino acid sequence: CASSSGTSLSGNTIYF.

The chain's CDR3 is CASSLISASGENTQYF. The CDR3 nucleotides read TGTGCCAGCAGCTTGATTTCGGCTAGCGGGGAAAATACGCAGTATTTT. This chain links TRBV5-6 with TRBJ2-3, with 9 bases matching TRBD2. Germline CDR1 reads SGHDT; CDR2 reads YYEEEE. V was pared by 1 base and J by 7 bases, with 10 bases of the junction left unmatched. CDR3 length equals 16 residues.

This chain links TRBV11-2 with TRBJ2-3; D gene ambiguous. The CDR3 is 13 amino acids. CDR1 is SGHAT, CDR2 FQNNGV, per germline. Trimming took off 2 bases at V and 6 bases at J, with 9 bases between the two ends. CDR3 in DNA: TGTGCCAGCAGCTTACCTAGTAAGGATACGCAGTATTTT. This gives the protein CASSLPSKDTQYF.

This clone was detected only once. The chain carries TRBV20-1 and TRBJ2-3, with D hard to call. The V and J ends lost 5 bases and 6 bases respectively, with 9 bases between them. This CDR3 is 11 amino acids long. Germline CDR1 DFQATT, CDR2 SNEGSKA (reference sequence). The CDR3 loop reads CSAPNSDTQYF. The DNA for the CDR3 is TGCAGTGCTCCCAATTCGGATACGCAGTATTTT.

Only a few counts were recorded for this clone. The CDR3 DNA sequence: TGTGCTAGTGGTTTGCAGGGGCGGAGAACTGAAGCTTTCTTT. It is translated as CASGLQGRRTEAFF. The V and J genes are TRBV12-5 and TRBJ1-1, with TRBD1 as a possible D gene (6 bases). V lost 2 bases, J lost 5 bases, and 12 bases lay in between. The CDR3 runs 14 residues. Germline V gene sequence: CDR1 LGHNT, CDR2 FRNRAP.

The gene calls are TRBV6-1 and TRBJ1-2, with D uncertain. V was shortened by 3 bases and J by 5 bases, with 10 bases between the two germline ends. Per the germline V gene, CDR1 is MNHNS and CDR2 is SASEGT. The CDR3 has 13 residues. The CDR3 sequence is CASSDGGLYGYTF. The DNA for the CDR3 is TGTGCCAGCAGTGATGGAGGGTTGTATGGCTACACCTTC.

The rearrangement uses TRBV7-3 and TRBJ2-7; 9 bases map to TRBD2. The CDR3 spans 13 residues. J lost 6 bases, V lost 4 bases, and 4 bases had no gene match. Germline-derived CDR1 and CDR2 are SGHTA and FQGTGA. CDR3 DNA: TGTGCCAGCAGCTGGACTAGCGAGGGCGAGCAGTACTTC. It codes for CASSWTSEGEQYF. The full variable domain, its missing parts supplied by reference TRBV7-3 and TRBJ2-7, is GAGVSQTPSNKVTEKGKYVELRCDPISGHTALYWYRQSLGQGPEFLIYFQGTGAADDSGLPNDRFFAVRPEGSVSTLKIQRTERGDSAVYLCASSWTSEGEQYFGPGTRLTVT.

The rearrangement joins TRBV5-4 to TRBJ2-7, with 10 bases fitting TRBD1. Germline CDR1 SGHNT, CDR2 YYREEE (reference sequence). The length of the CDR3 is 14 residues. V gave up 6 bases and J gave up 2 bases; unmatched junction bases: 5. In nucleotides, the CDR3 is TGTGCCAGCAAGGACAGGGGGGGTACCTACGAGCAGTACTTC. This translates into CASKDRGGTYEQYF. Looking up the rest from reference TRBV5-4 and TRBJ2-7 gives the full variable domain: ETGVTQSPTHLIKTRGQQVTLRCSSQSGHNTVSWYQQALGQGPQFIFQYYREEENGRGNFPPRFSGLQFPNYSSELNVNALELDDSALYLCASKDRGGTYEQYFGPGTRLTVT.

This clone was seen a handful of times. This chain joins TRBV5-1 and TRBJ2-7; D not resolved. Germline V lookup: CDR1 SGHRS, CDR2 YFSETQ. Trimming pared 4 bases from V and 7 bases from J, leaving 15 bases between. There are 13 residues in the CDR3. The CDR3: CASSPVATGEQYF. The CDR3 DNA sequence: TGCGCCAGCAGCCCAGTGGCCACTGGGGAGCAGTACTTC. The variable domain in full, completed from reference TRBV5-1 and TRBJ2-7, reads KAGVTQTPRYLIKTRGQQVTLSCSPISGHRSVSWYQQTPGQGLQFLFEYFSETQRNKGNFPGRFSGRQFSNSRSEMNVSTLELGDSALYLCASSPVATGEQYFGPGTRLTVT.

This chain uses TRBV29-1 with TRBJ2-3; D possibly corresponds to TRBD2 (5 bases). V lost 5 bases to trimming and J lost 2 bases, with 14 bases between them. The CDR3 extends over 14 amino acids. Looked up from germline, CDR1 is SQVTM and CDR2 is ANQGSEA. The CDR3 region has the DNA TGCAGCGTTACTAGGACGCACACCACAGATACGCAGTATTTT. It translates to CSVTRTHTTDTQYF.

The rearrangement links TRBV7-9 to TRBJ2-5, with 8 bases lining up with TRBD2. Germline CDR1 SEHNR, CDR2 FQNEAQ (reference sequence). The CDR3 has 17 amino acids. V was clipped by 2 bases and J by 2 bases; unmatched bases: 10. CDR3 nucleotide sequence: TGTGCCAGCAGCTTAAGTTATTGGCGGGGGGAGCAAGAGACCCAGTACTTC. Amino acid sequence: CASSLSYWRGEQETQYF.

The chain combines TRBV18 with TRBJ2-3; 9 bases line up with TRBD2. The germline V gene has CDR1 KGHSH and CDR2 LQKENI. The CDR3 extends over 15 amino acids. Trimming cost V 8 bases and J 5 bases; bases outside gene matches: 11. The CDR3 nucleotides read TGTGCCAGCAAGAGTGGCGGGGGGGCTGGAGATACGCAGTATTTT. It yields the protein CASKSGGGAGDTQYF.

The rearrangement uses TRBV7-2 and TRBJ2-7, with a weak D call TRBD1 (5 bases). V was pared by 8 bases and J by 4 bases, with 15 bases between. Germline V lookup: CDR1 SGHTA, CDR2 FQGNSA. The CDR3 loop spans 13 amino acids. CDR3 coding DNA: TGTGCCAGCGGGAAGGCAGGGCCTTACGAGCAGTACTTC. It translates to CASGKAGPYEQYF.

This chain connects TRBV7-3 to TRBJ2-1; D perhaps matches TRBD2 (5 bases). Trimming pared 4 bases from V and 1 base from J, leaving 11 bases between. CDR3 size: 15 residues. Germline loops: CDR1 SGHTA, CDR2 FQGTGA. CDR3 region: CASSSRAISYNEQFF. DNA for the CDR3: TGTGCCAGCAGCTCGAGGGCCATTTCCTACAATGAGCAGTTCTTC.

V and J are TRBV18 and TRBJ2-3; D gene unclear. The V and J ends lost 2 bases and 4 bases respectively, with 10 bases between them. CDR3 length equals 14 residues. The germline V gene has CDR1 KGHSH and CDR2 LQKENI. The CDR3 nucleotides read TGTGCCAGCTCACCAAACCCAGGCCCAGATACGCAGTATTTT. Amino acids: CASSPNPGPDTQYF.

The chain links TRBV4-3 to TRBJ1-2; TRBD1 matches at 7 bases. The CDR3 runs 15 residues. The V and J ends lost 0 bases and 3 bases, in that order; junction bases with no gene match: 4. Germline V gene lookup returns CDR1 LGHNA and CDR2 YSLEER. Here the CDR3 DNA reads TGCGCCAGCAGCCAAGAGTCAGGGGGACACTATGGCTACACCTTC. This codes for CASSQESGGHYGYTF.